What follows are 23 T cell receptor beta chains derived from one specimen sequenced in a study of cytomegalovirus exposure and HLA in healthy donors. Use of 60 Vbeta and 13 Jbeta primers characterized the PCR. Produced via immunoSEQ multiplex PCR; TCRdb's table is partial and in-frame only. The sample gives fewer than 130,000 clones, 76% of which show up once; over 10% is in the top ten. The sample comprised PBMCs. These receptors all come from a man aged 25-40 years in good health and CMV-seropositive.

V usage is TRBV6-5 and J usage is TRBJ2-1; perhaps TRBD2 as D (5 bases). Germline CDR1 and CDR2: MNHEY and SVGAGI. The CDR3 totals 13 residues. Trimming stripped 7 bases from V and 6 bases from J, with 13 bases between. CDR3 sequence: CASTLLGGNEQFF. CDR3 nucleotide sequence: TGTGCCAGCACCCTACTAGGAGGCAATGAGCAGTTCTTC.

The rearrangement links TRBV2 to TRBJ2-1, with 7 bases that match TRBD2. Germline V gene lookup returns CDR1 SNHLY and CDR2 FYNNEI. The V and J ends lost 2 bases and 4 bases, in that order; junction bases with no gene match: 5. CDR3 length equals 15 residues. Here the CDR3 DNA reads TGTGCCAGCAGTGAATGGGCTAGCGGATACAATGAGCAGTTCTTC. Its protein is CASSEWASGYNEQFF.

CDR3 bases: TGTGCCAGCAGCGAGCGGCGCCGGGACAGCTACAATGAGCAGTTCTTC. This sequence encodes CASSERRRDSYNEQFF. The chain recombines TRBV7-6 with TRBJ2-1; 7 nucleotides agree with TRBD1. The CDR3 spans 16 residues. The trim removed 5 bases at V and 3 bases at J, leaving 10 bases unmatched. Germline V gene data show CDR1 as SGHVS and CDR2 as FNYEAQ.

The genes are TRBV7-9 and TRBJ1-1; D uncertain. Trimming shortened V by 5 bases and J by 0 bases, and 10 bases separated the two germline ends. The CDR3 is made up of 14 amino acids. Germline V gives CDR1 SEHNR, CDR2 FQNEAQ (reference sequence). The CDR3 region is CASSPGDLNTEAFF. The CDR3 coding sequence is TGTGCCAGCAGCCCCGGGGATTTGAACACTGAAGCTTTCTTT.

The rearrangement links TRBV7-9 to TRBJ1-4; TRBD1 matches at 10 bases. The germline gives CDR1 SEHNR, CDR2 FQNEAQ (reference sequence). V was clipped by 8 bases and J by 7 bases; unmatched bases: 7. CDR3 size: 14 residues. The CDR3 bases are TGTGCCAGCGGCCAGACAGGGGGCCGTGAAAAACTGTTTTTT. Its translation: CASGQTGGREKLFF.

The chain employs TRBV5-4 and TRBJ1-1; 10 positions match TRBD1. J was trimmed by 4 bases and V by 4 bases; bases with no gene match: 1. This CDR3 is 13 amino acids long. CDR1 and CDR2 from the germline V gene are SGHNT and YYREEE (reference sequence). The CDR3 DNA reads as TGTGCCAGCAGCAGGACAGGGGGCACTGAAGCTTTCTTT. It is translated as CASSRTGGTEAFF. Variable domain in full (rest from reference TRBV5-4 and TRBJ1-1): ETGVTQSPTHLIKTRGQQVTLRCSSQSGHNTVSWYQQALGQGPQFIFQYYREEENGRGNFPPRFSGLQFPNYSSELNVNALELDDSALYLCASSRTGGTEAFFGQGTRLTVV.

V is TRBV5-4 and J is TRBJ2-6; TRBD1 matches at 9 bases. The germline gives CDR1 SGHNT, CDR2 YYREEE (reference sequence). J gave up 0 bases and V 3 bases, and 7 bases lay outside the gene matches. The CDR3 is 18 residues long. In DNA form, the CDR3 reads TGTGCCAGCAGCTGGGGACAGGGTTTACTCTCTGGGGCCAACGTCCTGACTTTC. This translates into CASSWGQGLLSGANVLTF.

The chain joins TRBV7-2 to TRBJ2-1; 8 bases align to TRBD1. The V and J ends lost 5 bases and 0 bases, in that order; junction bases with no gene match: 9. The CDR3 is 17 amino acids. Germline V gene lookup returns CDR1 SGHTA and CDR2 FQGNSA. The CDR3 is CASSKQGGPSSYNEQFF. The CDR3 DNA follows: TGTGCCAGCAGCAAACAGGGGGGTCCCAGCTCCTACAATGAGCAGTTCTTC.

CDR3 nucleotides: TGTGCCAACCGGCCGTTGCAGGGGTCTTACGAGCAGTACTTC. It is translated as CANRPLQGSYEQYF. The rearrangement joins TRBV7-9 to TRBJ2-7; weak D call: TRBD1 (6 bases). CDR3 length: 14 residues. Trimming pared 10 bases from V and 4 bases from J, leaving 20 bases between. Per the germline V gene, CDR1 is SEHNR and CDR2 is FQNEAQ (reference sequence).

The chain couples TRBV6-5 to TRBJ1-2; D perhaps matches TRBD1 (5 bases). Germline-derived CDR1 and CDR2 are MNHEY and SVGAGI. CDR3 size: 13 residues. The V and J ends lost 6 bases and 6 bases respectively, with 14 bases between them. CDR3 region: CASRPGQSNGYTF. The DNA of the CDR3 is TGTGCCAGCAGGCCAGGACAATCAAATGGCTACACCTTC.

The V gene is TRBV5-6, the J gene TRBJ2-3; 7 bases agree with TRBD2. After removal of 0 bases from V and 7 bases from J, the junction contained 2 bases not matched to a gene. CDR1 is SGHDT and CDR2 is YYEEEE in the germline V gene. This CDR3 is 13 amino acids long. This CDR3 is CASSLELAYTQYF. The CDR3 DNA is TGTGCCAGCAGCTTGGAACTAGCGTATACGCAGTATTTT.

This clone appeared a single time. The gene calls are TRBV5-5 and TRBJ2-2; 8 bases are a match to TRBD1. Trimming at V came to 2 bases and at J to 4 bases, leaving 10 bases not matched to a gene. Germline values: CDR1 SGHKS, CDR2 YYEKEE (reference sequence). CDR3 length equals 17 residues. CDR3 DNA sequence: TGTGCCAGCAGCTTTAGTCCCAGGGGGCGCGCCACCGGGGAGCTGTTTTTT. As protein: CASSFSPRGRATGELFF.

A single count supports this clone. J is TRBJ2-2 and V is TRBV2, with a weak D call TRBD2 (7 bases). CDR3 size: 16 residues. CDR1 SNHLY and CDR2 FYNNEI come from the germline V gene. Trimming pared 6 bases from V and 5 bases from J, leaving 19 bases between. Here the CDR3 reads CASRGGGLGSTGELFF. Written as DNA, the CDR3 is TGTGCCAGCAGAGGGGGGGGGCTCGGGTCGACCGGGGAGCTGTTTTTT.

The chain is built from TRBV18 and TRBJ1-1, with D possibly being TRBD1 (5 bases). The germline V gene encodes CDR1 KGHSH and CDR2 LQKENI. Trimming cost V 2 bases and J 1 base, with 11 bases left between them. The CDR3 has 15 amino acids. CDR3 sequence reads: CASSPDRLPNTEAFF. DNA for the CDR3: TGTGCCAGCTCACCAGACAGACTGCCGAACACTGAAGCTTTCTTT.

The CDR3 DNA reads as TGCGCCAGCAGCCGTCGGACAGGGCAAAAAAACACCATATATTTT. Encoded protein: CASSRRTGQKNTIYF. This chain connects TRBV5-1 to TRBJ1-3; 8 bases match TRBD1. The trim removed 4 bases at V and 6 bases at J, leaving 9 bases unmatched. Germline-derived CDR1 and CDR2 are SGHRS and YFSETQ. The CDR3 runs 15 residues.

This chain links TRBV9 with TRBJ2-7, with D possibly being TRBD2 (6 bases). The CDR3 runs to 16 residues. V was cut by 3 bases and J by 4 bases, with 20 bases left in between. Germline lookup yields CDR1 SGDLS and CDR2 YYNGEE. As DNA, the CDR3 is TGTGCCAGCAGCGAAGGGCGGGGAGTCGGGGCATACGAGCAGTACTTC. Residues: CASSEGRGVGAYEQYF. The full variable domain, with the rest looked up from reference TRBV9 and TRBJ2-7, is DSGVTQTPKHLITATGQRVTLRCSPRSGDLSVYWYQQSLDQGLQFLIQYYNGEERAKGNILERFSAQQFPDLHSELNLSSLELGDSALYFCASSEGRGVGAYEQYFGPGTRLTVT.

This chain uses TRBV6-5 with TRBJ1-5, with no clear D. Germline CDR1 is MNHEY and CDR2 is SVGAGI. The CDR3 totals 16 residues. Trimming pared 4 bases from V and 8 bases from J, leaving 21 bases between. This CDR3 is CASSSFPDITREPQHF. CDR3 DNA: TGTGCCAGCAGTTCCTTCCCCGACATCACCCGCGAGCCCCAGCATTTT.

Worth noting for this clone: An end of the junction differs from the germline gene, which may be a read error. CDR3 nucleotides: TGTACCAGCTTGGGGGGGGTGTACAATGAGCAGTTCTTC. Translated: CTSLGGVYNEQFF. The V call is TRBV25-1, the J call TRBJ2-1; 7 bases line up with TRBD2. The CDR3 has 13 residues. CDR1 and CDR2 (germline): MGHDK, SYGVNS.

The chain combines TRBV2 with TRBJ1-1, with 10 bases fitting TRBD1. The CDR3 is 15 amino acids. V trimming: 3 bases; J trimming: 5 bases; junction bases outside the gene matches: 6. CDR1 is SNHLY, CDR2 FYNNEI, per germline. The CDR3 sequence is CASSDRDRGRTEAFF. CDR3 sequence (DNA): TGTGCCAGCAGTGACCGGGACAGGGGACGAACTGAAGCTTTCTTT.

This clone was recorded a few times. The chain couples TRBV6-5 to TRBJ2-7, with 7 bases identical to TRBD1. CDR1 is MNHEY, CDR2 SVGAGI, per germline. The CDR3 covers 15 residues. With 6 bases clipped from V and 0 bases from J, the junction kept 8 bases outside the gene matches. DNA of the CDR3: TGTGCCAGCAGGACTACCGGGACAGACTCCTACGAGCAGTACTTC. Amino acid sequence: CASRTTGTDSYEQYF.

CDR3 amino acids: CASTPQGMANEKLFF. CDR3 coding DNA: TGTGCCAGCACCCCCCAGGGAATGGCTAATGAAAAACTGTTTTTT. The rearrangement links TRBV7-9 to TRBJ1-4, with D tentatively TRBD1 (5 bases). V lost 7 bases to trimming and J lost 3 bases, with 15 bases between them. The CDR3 contains 15 residues. CDR1 is SEHNR, CDR2 FQNEAQ, per germline (reference sequence).

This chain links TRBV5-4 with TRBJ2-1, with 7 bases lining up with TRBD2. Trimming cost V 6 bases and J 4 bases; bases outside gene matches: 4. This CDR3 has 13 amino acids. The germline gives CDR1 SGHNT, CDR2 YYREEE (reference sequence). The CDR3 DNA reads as TGTGCCAGCACCGGTAGCGGGTACAATGAGCAGTTCTTC. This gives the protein CASTGSGYNEQFF.

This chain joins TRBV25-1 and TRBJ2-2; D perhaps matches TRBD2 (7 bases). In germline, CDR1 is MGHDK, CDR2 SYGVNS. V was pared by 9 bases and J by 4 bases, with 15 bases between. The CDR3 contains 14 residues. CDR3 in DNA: TGTGCCAGTACAGGGAGGGGTGGCACCGGGGAGCTGTTTTTT. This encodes CASTGRGGTGELFF.